Detailed here is one T cell receptor beta chain. Its cognate antigen is unknown. The PCR had 60 Vbeta and 13 Jbeta primers. Libraries were prepared by immunoSEQ multiplex PCR; TCRdb keeps only in-frame clonotypes and omits some of them. Altogether about 120,000 clones are present, 15% to 19% being singletons, with the ten largest covering under 2.5%. This record belongs to a study of cytomegalovirus exposure and HLA in healthy donors. These donors counted as nominally healthy when sampled, but unrecorded immune exposures were likely. The study, taken as a whole, reports: What a later analysis showed was that several of the most significant clusters appeared linked to common viral pathogens.

The CDR3 covers 14 residues. Trimming removed 0 bases from V and 0 bases from J, with 7 bases in between. From germline, CDR1 is SQVTM and CDR2 ANQGSEA. This clonotype originated in a woman younger than 30 in good health and CMV-seronegative. The sequenced sample was PBMCs. This chain connects TRBV29-1 to TRBJ2-3; perhaps TRBD1 as D (5 bases). CDR3 nucleotide sequence: TGCAGCGTTGAAGAGCGACAGAGCACAGATACGCAGTATTTT. Translation gives CSVEERQSTDTQYF.